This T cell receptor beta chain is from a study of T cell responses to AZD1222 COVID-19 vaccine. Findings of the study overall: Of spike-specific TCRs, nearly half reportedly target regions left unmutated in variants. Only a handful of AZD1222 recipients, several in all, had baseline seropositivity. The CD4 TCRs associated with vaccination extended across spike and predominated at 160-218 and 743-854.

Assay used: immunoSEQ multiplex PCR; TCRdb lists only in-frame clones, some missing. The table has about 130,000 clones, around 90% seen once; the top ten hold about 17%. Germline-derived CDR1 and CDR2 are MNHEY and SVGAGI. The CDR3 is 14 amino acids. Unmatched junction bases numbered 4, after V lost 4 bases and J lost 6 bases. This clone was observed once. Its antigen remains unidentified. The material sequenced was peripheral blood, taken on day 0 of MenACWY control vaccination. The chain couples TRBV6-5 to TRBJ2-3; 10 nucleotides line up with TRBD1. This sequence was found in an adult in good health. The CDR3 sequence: CASSSGTGADTQYF. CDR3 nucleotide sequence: TGTGCCAGCAGTTCCGGGACAGGGGCGGATACGCAGTATTTT.